This T cell receptor beta chain was obtained from a study of response to subunit inactivated influenza vaccine. TCRdb passed the RT-PCR reads through MiXCR, listing each CDR3 protein once. The table includes 450,000 to 700,000 distinct CDR3 sequences, about 14% detected once. Study-level findings and limits: Authors suggested seasonal influenza vaccinations each recruit few new T cells.

As to this clonotype: Its target is not known.

V was shortened by 4 bases and J by 8 bases, with 5 bases between the two germline ends. Germline CDR1 SNHLY, CDR2 FYNNEI. This CDR3 comprises 11 residues. The source is a man aged 50-59 years who received an inactivated influenza vaccine. Sequenced material: PBMCs from blood, taken about 11 days after vaccination. The chain combines TRBV2 with TRBJ2-2, with D uncertain. The CDR3, as DNA: TGTGCCAGCAGTGGATGGGGGGAGCTGTTTTTT. Encoded protein: CASSGWGELFF.